A selection of T cell receptor beta chains follows, all from one sample in a study of CD8+ T cells in alopecia areata. Profiled with immunoSEQ multiplex PCR; TCRdb holds only in-frame clones, not every one. The top ten hold approximately 10% of the sample, which has 150,000 or so clones, about 70% seen once. This specimen consisted of CD8+ T cells sorted from blood, obtained at week 0. The receptors shown here come from a human donor with alopecia areata. Both conserved end residues are part of each CDR3. A D gene is named only where the DNA matches it firmly. Not every row has a clone size; where given, it reads once, few, many or a size class.

v_call	j_call	clone_size	d_call	cdr3_aa	cdr3_nt
TRBV7-2	TRBJ1-2	.	.	CASSTKGSGYGYTF	TGTGCCAGCAGTACAAAGGGGTCCGGGTATGGCTACACCTTC
TRBV27	TRBJ1-5	.	TRBD1	CASGTVSNQPQHF	TGTGCCAGCGGGACAGTGTCCAATCAGCCCCAGCATTTT
TRBV29-1	TRBJ2-5	.	TRBD2	CSVTGLADQETQYF	TGCAGCGTTACTGGCCTAGCGGATCAAGAGACCCAGTACTTC
TRBV7-9	TRBJ1-2	few	TRBD1	CASTTLDRGLGYTF	TGTGCCAGCACCACCCTCGACAGGGGGCTTGGCTACACCTTC
TRBV27	TRBJ1-5	.	.	CASSSGGNQPQHF	TGTGCCAGCAGTTCCGGGGGCAATCAGCCCCAGCATTTT
TRBV6-9	TRBJ2-7	.	.	CASSYFSRGGYEQYF	TGTGCCAGCAGTTATTTCTCCAGGGGGGGCTACGAGCAGTACTTC
TRBV5-1	TRBJ1-2	.	TRBD1	CASSLGPRTGVGYTF	TGCGCCAGCAGCTTGGGACCCAGGACAGGGGTTGGCTACACCTTC
TRBV7-9	TRBJ2-3	.	.	CASSTGTDTQYF	TGTGCCAGCAGCACAGGCACAGATACGCAGTATTTT
TRBV29-1	TRBJ2-3	few	.	CSVEFGRITDTQYF	TGCAGCGTTGAGTTTGGCAGGATCACAGATACGCAGTATTTT
TRBV28	TRBJ2-3	.	.	CASSFGAERTDTQYF	TGTGCCAGCAGTTTTGGGGCGGAGCGCACAGATACGCAGTATTTT
TRBV12-5	TRBJ2-1	.	TRBD2	CASGLAGGVDEQFF	TGTGCTAGTGGTTTGGCGGGGGGTGTCGATGAGCAGTTCTTC
TRBV2	TRBJ1-5	.	.	CASSETQQVDSNQPQHF	TGTGCCAGCAGTGAAACGCAGCAGGTCGATAGCAATCAGCCCCAGCATTTT
TRBV19	TRBJ2-3	.	TRBD1	CASSEGAIDTQYF	TGTGCCAGTAGTGAGGGGGCGATCGATACGCAGTATTTT
TRBV27	TRBJ1-6	.	TRBD1	CASSLDRGVNSPLHF	TGTGCCAGCAGTTTGGACAGGGGAGTAAATTCACCCCTCCACTTT
TRBV4-1	TRBJ2-6	.	TRBD1	CASSQADRGRGSGANVLTF	TGCGCCAGCAGCCAGGCGGACAGGGGGCGAGGATCCGGGGCCAACGTCCTGACTTTC
TRBV5-6	TRBJ2-3	.	.	CASSLGRSWAYF	TGTGCCAGCAGCCTGGGGCGTAGCTGGGCGTATTTT
TRBV2	TRBJ1-6	.	TRBD1	CASTGQGMNSPLHF	TGTGCCAGCACCGGACAGGGGATGAATTCACCCCTCCACTTT
TRBV27	TRBJ1-6	once	.	CASSLGGVNSPLHF	TGTGCCAGCAGTTTAGGAGGGGTAAATTCACCCCTCCACTTT
TRBV9	TRBJ2-7	.	.	CASSPLDSPYEQYF	TGTGCCAGCAGCCCGCTGGACAGCCCCTACGAGCAGTACTTC
TRBV2	TRBJ1-5	.	TRBD1	CASSAGQTTQPQHF	TGTGCCAGCAGTGCGGGACAGACAACCCAGCCCCAGCATTTT
TRBV7-6	TRBJ1-1	.	.	CASSLGGRKAEAFF	TGTGCCAGCAGCTTAGGCGGGAGGAAAGCTGAAGCTTTCTTT
TRBV11-2	TRBJ2-1	.	.	CASSLGNEQFF	TGTGCCAGCAGCCTGGGCAATGAGCAGTTCTTC
TRBV14	TRBJ1-2	few	.	CASSQRQGPYYGYTF	TGTGCCAGCAGCCAACGTCAGGGGCCATACTATGGCTACACCTTC
TRBV2	TRBJ2-5	once	TRBD2	CASSSGLAGGLQETQYF	TGTGCCAGCAGTTCAGGACTAGCGGGGGGGTTGCAAGAGACCCAGTACTTC